One and the same sample provided the 12 T cell receptor beta chains below, sequenced in a study of regulatory T cells in long-lasting Graves disease. According to the study, TCR beta libraries were built with iRepertoire HTBI primers and CDR3-region Arm-PCR. TCRdb independently ran MiXCR on the multiplex PCR reads; one entry per CDR3 protein. The sample lists about 330,000 distinct CDR3 sequences, roughly 16% occurring once. Time point defined: newly diagnosed GD, antithyroid drugs for less than 3 months. PBMC-derived RNA was used for the TCR library. The same data also contributed to another study, on T cells in Graves' hyperthyroidism and ophthalmopathy.

Sequencing was performed on peripheral blood mononuclear cells (PBMCs), taken at new diagnosis, from a patient treated with antithyroid drugs. These receptors were collected from a woman aged 18 to 35 with Graves disease.

This chain connects TRBV13 to TRBJ2-1; 14 nucleotides agree with TRBD2. In germline, CDR1 is PRHDT, CDR2 FYEKMQ (reference sequence). Trimming took 4 bases from V and 9 from J; bases not matched to a gene: 8. The CDR3 contains 16 residues. CDR3 in amino acids: CASSSRTSGRLGEQFF. In DNA, the CDR3 is TGTGCCAGCAGCTCACGGACTAGCGGGAGGCTTGGTGAGCAGTTCTTC.

This CDR3 is CAISTPGQGFHEQYF. For the CDR3, the DNA is TGTGCCATCAGCACTCCGGGACAGGGTTTCCACGAGCAGTACTTC. The chain carries TRBV10-3 and TRBJ2-7; TRBD1 aligns across 9 bases. The CDR3 contains 15 residues. Germline CDR1 and CDR2: ENHRY and SYGVKD. V trimming: 6 bases; J trimming: 5 bases; junction bases outside the gene matches: 11.

In this sample, this clonotype turned up many times. This chain joins TRBV28 and TRBJ2-6; D is ambiguous. The CDR3 spans 15 residues. Per the germline V gene, CDR1 is MDHEN and CDR2 is SYDVKM. Trimming stripped 2 bases from V and 1 base from J, with 6 bases between. In DNA form, the CDR3 reads TGTGCCAGCAGTTTACAGATGTCTGGGGCCAACGTCCTGACTTTC. Its translation is CASSLQMSGANVLTF.

This clonotype was seen repeatedly, ten times or more. The chain employs TRBV3-1 and TRBJ2-6; perhaps TRBD2 as D (6 bases). The CDR3 spans 18 residues. The germline V gene has CDR1 LGHDT and CDR2 YNNKEL (reference sequence). The V end lost 1 base, the J end lost 5 bases, and 18 bases lay between the germline ends. CDR3 loop: CASSQGGLKQGRANVLTF. CDR3 bases: TGTGCCAGCAGCCAAGGGGGACTGAAGCAAGGTCGGGCCAACGTCCTGACTTTC.

This clonotype has ten or more counts. This CDR3 is CATRQSHTGELFF. For the CDR3, the DNA is TGTGCCACCAGACAGAGTCACACCGGGGAGCTGTTTTTT. V gene TRBV7-3 combines with J gene TRBJ2-2; a possible D gene is TRBD1 (5 bases). CDR1 and CDR2 from the germline V gene are SGHTA and FQGTGA. V was shortened by 10 bases and J by 3 bases, with 12 bases between the two germline ends. The CDR3 extends over 13 amino acids. The entire variable domain, with the rest obtained from reference TRBV7-3 and TRBJ2-2, is as follows: GAGVSQTPSNKVTEKGKYVELRCDPISGHTALYWYRQSLGQGPEFLIYFQGTGAADDSGLPNDRFFAVRPEGSVSTLKIQRTERGDSAVYLCATRQSHTGELFFGEGSRLTVL.

This clonotype was counted many times. The chain has TRBV12-3 or TRBV12-4 and TRBJ2-7, with TRBD2 matching 7 bases. The CDR3 length is 14 residues. V shed 5 bases and J 3 bases; nucleotides not matched to a gene: 7. The chain's CDR3 is CASSVSGEIYEQYF. DNA of the CDR3: TGTGCCAGCAGTGTCAGCGGGGAAATCTACGAGCAGTACTTC.

This clonotype was observed a few times. The V call is TRBV7-2, the J call TRBJ1-2; the match to TRBD1 covers 9 bases. This CDR3 has 17 amino acids. Trimming removed 4 bases from V and 7 bases from J; junction bases left unmatched: 16. Germline loops: CDR1 SGHTA, CDR2 FQGNSA. The CDR3 DNA reads as TGTGCCAGCAGCTACACGCGGGGGGACAGGGCCCTCGGTGGCTACACCTTC. It translates to CASSYTRGDRALGGYTF.

This clonotype appeared a few times. The chain couples TRBV5-6 to TRBJ1-2, with D maybe TRBD1 (5 bases). The length of the CDR3 is 14 residues. From germline, CDR1 is SGHDT and CDR2 YYEEEE. The V end lost 0 bases, the J end lost 7 bases, and 13 bases lay between the germline ends. The CDR3 sequence is CASSLGQFRLGYTF. CDR3 sequence (DNA): TGTGCCAGCAGCTTGGGACAGTTCCGTCTTGGCTACACCTTC.

The J gene is TRBJ2-1, the V gene TRBV29-1, with a weak D call TRBD1 (5 bases). The CDR3 consists of 12 residues. The V gene's germline CDR1 is SQVTM and CDR2 ANQGSEA. The CDR3, as DNA: TGCAGTGCATTGACAGATTACAATGAGCAGTTCTTC. Encoded protein: CSALTDYNEQFF.

CDR3: CASSPPGLYNSPLHF. CDR3 coding DNA: TGTGCCAGCTCACCACCGGGACTTTATAATTCACCCCTCCACTTT. The chain combines TRBV18 with TRBJ1-6, with TRBD1 as a possible D gene (5 bases). Trimming left V 0 bases short and J 4 bases short, with 7 bases between. Germline assignment: CDR1 KGHSH and CDR2 LQKENI. CDR3 length: 15 residues.

There are many counts of this clonotype. Germline is not matched at one junction end, which may reflect a read error. The CDR3 nucleotides are TGTGCCAGCAGCGGGGGACTAGCGGGAAATGAGCAGTTCTTC. This gives the protein CASSGGLAGNEQFF. V usage is TRBV5-1 and J usage is TRBJ2-1; TRBD2 aligns across 13 bases. From germline, CDR1 is SGHRS and CDR2 YFSETQ. There are 14 residues in the CDR3.

This clonotype was counted at least ten times. A junction end diverges from the germline sequence, so it may reflect a read error. V usage is TRBV5-1 and J usage is TRBJ1-3; 8 nucleotides align to TRBD1. This CDR3 has 17 amino acids. The V gene's germline CDR1 is SGHRS and CDR2 YFSETQ. CDR3 nucleotide sequence: TGTGCCAGCAGCTTAAACCCACGGGACAGGTCTGGAAACACCATATATTTT. Amino acid sequence: CASSLNPRDRSGNTIYF. Looking up the rest from reference TRBV5-1 and TRBJ1-3 gives the full variable domain: KAGVTQTPRYLIKTRGQQVTLSCSPISGHRSVSWYQQTPGQGLQFLFEYFSETQRNKGNFPGRFSGRQFSNSRSEMNVSTLELGDSALYLCASSLNPRDRSGNTIYFGEGSWLTVV.